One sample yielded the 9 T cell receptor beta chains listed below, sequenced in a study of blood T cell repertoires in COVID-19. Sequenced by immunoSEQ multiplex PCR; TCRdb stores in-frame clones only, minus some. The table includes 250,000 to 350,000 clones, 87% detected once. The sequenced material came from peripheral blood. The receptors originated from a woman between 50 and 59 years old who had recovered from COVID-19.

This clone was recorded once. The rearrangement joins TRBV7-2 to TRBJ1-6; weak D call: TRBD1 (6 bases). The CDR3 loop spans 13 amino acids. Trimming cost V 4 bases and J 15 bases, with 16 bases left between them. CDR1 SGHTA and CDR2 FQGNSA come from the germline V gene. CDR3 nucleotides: TGTGCCAGCAGCTCAGGACAGTATGGGGACCTCCACTTT. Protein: CASSSGQYGDLHF. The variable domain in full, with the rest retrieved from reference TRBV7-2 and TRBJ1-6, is GAGVSQSPSNKVTEKGKDVELRCDPISGHTALYWYRQSLGQGLEFLIYFQGNSAPDKSGLPSDRFSAERTGGSVSTLTIQRTQQEDSAVYLCASSSGQYGDLHFGNGTRLTVT.

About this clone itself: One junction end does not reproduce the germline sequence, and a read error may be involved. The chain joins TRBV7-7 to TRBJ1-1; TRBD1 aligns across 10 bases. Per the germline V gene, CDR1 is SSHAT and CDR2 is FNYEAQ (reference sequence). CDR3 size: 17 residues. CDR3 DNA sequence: TGTGCTAGCAGTCAACCAAACCGGGACAGGGGTGACACTGAAGCTTTCTTT. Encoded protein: CASSQPNRDRGDTEAFF.

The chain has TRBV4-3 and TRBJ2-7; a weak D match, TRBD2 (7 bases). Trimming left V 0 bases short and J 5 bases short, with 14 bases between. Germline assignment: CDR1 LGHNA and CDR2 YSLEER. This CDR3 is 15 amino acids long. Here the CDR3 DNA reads TGCGCCAGCAGCCAAGATGGGAGGGGGGTCCACGAGCAGTACTTC. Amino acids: CASSQDGRGVHEQYF.

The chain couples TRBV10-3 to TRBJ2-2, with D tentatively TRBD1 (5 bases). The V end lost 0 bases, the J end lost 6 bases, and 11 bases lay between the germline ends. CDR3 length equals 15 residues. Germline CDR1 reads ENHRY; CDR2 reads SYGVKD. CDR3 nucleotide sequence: TGTGCCATCAGTGAGTCGAGCAGGGCATCCGGGGAGCTGTTTTTT. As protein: CAISESSRASGELFF.

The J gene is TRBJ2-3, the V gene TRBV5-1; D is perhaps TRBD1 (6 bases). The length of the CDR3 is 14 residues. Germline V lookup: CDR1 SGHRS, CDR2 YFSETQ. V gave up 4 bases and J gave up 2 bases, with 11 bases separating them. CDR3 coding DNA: TGCGCCAGCAGCCAGGGGATATACACAGATACGCAGTATTTT. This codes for CASSQGIYTDTQYF. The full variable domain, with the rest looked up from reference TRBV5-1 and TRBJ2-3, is KAGVTQTPRYLIKTRGQQVTLSCSPISGHRSVSWYQQTPGQGLQFLFEYFSETQRNKGNFPGRFSGRQFSNSRSEMNVSTLELGDSALYLCASSQGIYTDTQYFGPGTRLTVL.

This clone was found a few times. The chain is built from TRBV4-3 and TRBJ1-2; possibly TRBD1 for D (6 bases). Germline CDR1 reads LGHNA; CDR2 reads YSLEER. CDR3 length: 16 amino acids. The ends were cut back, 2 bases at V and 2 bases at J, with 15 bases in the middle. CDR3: CASSQSDRFRNYGYTF. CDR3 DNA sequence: TGCGCCAGCAGCCAATCCGACAGGTTCAGGAACTATGGCTACACCTTC.

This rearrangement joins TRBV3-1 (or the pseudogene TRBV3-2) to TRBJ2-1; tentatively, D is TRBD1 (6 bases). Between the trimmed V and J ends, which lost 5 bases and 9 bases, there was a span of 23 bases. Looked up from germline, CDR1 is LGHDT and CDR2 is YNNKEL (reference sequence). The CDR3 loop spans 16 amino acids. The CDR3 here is CASSRGTRGISGEQFF. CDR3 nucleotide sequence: TGTGCCAGCAGCAGGGGGACCCGCGGCATATCGGGTGAGCAGTTCTTC.

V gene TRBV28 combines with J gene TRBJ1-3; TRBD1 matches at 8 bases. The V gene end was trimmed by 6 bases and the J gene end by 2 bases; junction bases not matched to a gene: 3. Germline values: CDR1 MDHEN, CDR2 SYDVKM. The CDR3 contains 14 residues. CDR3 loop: CASRIQGAGNTIYF. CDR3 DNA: TGTGCCAGCAGGATACAGGGGGCTGGAAACACCATATATTTT.

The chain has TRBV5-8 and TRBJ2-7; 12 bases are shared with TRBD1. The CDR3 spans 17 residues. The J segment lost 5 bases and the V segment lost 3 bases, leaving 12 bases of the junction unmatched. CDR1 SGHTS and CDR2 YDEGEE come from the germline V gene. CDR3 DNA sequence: TGTGCCAGCAGCTCCGCTCTAGGGACAGGGGGCTTCCACGAGCAGTACTTC. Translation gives CASSSALGTGGFHEQYF.